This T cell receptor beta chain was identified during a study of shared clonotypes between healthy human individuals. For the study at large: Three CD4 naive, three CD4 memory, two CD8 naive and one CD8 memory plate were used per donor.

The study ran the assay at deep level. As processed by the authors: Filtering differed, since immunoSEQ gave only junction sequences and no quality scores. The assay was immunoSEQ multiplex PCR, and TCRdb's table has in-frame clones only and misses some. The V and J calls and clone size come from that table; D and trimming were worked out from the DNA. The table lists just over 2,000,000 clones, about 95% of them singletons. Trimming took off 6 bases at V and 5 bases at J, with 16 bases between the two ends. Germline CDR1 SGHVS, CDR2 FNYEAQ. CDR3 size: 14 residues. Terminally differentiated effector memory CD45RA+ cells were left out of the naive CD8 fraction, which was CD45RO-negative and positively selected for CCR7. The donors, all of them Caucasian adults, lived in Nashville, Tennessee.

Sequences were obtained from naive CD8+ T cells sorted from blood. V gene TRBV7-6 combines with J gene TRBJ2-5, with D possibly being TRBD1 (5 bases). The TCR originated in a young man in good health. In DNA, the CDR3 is TGTGCCAGCAGTCTTCCCACAGGTCGGGAGACCCAGTACTTC. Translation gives CASSLPTGRETQYF.